The 2 T cell receptor beta chains presented below share a single source sample, sequenced in a study of siplizumab effects on memory and regulatory T cells. The protocol was immunoSEQ multiplex PCR, while the TCRdb copy is restricted to in-frame clones and leaves out a portion. The repertoire holds fewer than 100,000 clones, with approximately 93% as singletons. The sequencing input was non-Treg CD4+ T cells sorted from blood. The receptors originated from a human donor in good health.

The chain has TRBV5-6 and TRBJ2-5, with 8 bases identical to TRBD1. Germline V lookup: CDR1 SGHDT, CDR2 YYEEEE. The CDR3 is 13 amino acids. The J segment lost 5 bases and the V segment lost 1 base, leaving 1 base of the junction unmatched. CDR3 sequence: CASSLQGAETQYF. The DNA of the CDR3 is TGTGCCAGCAGCTTGCAGGGGGCCGAGACCCAGTACTTC.

The rearrangement joins TRBV7-3 to TRBJ1-2, with D uncertain. Germline CDR1 reads SGHTA; CDR2 reads FQGTGA. The V end was cut by 3 bases, the J end by 8 bases, with 16 bases between. The CDR3 runs 14 residues. The CDR3 spells CASSLDGGSGGYTF. In DNA, the CDR3 is TGTGCCAGCAGCTTGGACGGAGGCTCGGGCGGCTACACCTTC.